The clone carrying this T cell receptor (beta chain) was seen ten or more times. The CDR3 goes on 3 residues after the read ends, and that part is filled in from the germline J gene. V lost 5 bases, J lost 8 bases, and 5 bases stayed unmatched. The CDR3 consists of 15 residues. The germline V gene encodes CDR1 LNHDA and CDR2 SQIVND (reference sequence). The source of the sample is a study of T cell clonality in common variable immunodeficiency. Using immunoSEQ multiplex PCR, the repertoire was profiled, and TCRdb retains in-frame clones only, with some absent. Recorded here are approximately 58,000 clones, with no singletons, and the ten leading clones hold 5.4%.

This receptor was identified in a person aged 18 to 75 in good health. The chain has TRBV19 and TRBJ2-1; TRBD2 aligns across 14 bases. Sample: peripheral blood mononuclear cells. The covered CDR3 bases are TGTGCCAGTAGTGGAGGGACTAGCGGGAGTGATGAG. Translation gives CASSGGTSGSDE. The CDR3, in full, reads CASSGGTSGSDEQFF.